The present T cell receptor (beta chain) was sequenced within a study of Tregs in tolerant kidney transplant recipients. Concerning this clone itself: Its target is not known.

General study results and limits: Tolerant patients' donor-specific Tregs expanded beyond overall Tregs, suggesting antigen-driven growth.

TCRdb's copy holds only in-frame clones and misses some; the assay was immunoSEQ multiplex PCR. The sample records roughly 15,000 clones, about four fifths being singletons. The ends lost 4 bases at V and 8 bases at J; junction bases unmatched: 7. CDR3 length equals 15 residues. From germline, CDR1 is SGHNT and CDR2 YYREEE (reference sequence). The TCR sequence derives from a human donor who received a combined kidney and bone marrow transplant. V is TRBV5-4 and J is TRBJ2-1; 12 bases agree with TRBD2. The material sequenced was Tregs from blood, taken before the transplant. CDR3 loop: CASSTRLAGADEQFF. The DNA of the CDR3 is TGTGCCAGCAGCACTAGACTAGCGGGAGCCGATGAGCAGTTCTTC. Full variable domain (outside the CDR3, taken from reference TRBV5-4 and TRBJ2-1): ETGVTQSPTHLIKTRGQQVTLRCSSQSGHNTVSWYQQALGQGPQFIFQYYREEENGRGNFPPRFSGLQFPNYSSELNVNALELDDSALYLCASSTRLAGADEQFFGPGTRLTVL.